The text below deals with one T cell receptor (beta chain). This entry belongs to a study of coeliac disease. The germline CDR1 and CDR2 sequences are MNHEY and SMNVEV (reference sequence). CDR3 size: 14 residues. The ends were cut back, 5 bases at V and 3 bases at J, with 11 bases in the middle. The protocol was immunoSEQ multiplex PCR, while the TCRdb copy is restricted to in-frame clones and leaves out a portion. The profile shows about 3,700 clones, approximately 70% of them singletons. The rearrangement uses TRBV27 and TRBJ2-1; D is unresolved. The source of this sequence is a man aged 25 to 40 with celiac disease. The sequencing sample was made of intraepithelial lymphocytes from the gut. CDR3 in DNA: TGTGCCAGCAGTCTCTACGGTAGCTACAATGAGCAGTTCTTC. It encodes CASSLYGSYNEQFF.